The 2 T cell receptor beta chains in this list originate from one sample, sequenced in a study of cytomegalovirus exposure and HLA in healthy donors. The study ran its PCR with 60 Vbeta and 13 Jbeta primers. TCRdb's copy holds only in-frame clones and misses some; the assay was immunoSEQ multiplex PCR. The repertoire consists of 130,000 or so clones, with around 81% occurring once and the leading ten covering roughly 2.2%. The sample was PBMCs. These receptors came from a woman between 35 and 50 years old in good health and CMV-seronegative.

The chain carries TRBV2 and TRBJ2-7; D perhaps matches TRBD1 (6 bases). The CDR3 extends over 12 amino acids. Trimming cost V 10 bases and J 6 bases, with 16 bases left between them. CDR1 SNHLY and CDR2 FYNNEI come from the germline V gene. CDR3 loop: CAIRTVSAEQYF. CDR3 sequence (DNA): TGTGCCATTCGGACAGTCTCGGCCGAGCAGTACTTC.

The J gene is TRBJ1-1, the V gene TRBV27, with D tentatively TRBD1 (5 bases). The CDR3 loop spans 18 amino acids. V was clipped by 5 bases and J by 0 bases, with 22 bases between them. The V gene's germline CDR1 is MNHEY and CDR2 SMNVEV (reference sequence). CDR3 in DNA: TGTGCCAGCAGTCATCTCAGGGATCCTCCGGGCTTGAACACTGAAGCTTTCTTT. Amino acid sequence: CASSHLRDPPGLNTEAFF.